Listed below are T cell receptor beta chains from one sample, sequenced in a study of PD-1 blockade in mismatch repair-deficient tumors. The assay was immunoSEQ multiplex PCR, and TCRdb's table has in-frame clones only and misses some. The sample carries around 130,000 clones, 88% recorded once. The specimen was peripheral blood, collected roughly 67 weeks after starting pembrolizumab. The receptors originated from an adult with mismatch repair-deficient cancer. CDR3s include the opening cysteine and the closing phenylalanine or tryptophan. Each record gives: clone size, V gene, J gene, D gene, CDR3 protein, CDR3 DNA. The D gene is left open where the match is weak. Rows give clone size only sometimes, using once, few, many, or a class for an expanded clone.

abundance: NA; v_gene: TRBV4-2; j_gene: TRBJ2-7; d_gene: TRBD2; CDR3aa: CASSQGGTSGNYEQYF; CDR3nt: TGTGCCAGCAGCCAAGGCGGGACTAGCGGGAACTACGAGCAGTACTTC
abundance: NA; v_gene: TRBV7-9; j_gene: TRBJ1-3; d_gene: NA; CDR3aa: CASSLAGNTIYF; CDR3nt: TGTGCCAGCAGCTTAGCTGGAAACACCATATATTTT
abundance: NA; v_gene: TRBV2; j_gene: TRBJ1-3; d_gene: TRBD1; CDR3aa: CASSGGQHSGNTIYF; CDR3nt: TGTGCCAGCAGCGGGGGACAGCACTCTGGAAACACCATATATTTT
abundance: NA; v_gene: TRBV15; j_gene: TRBJ2-1; d_gene: NA; CDR3aa: CATSREPGGGVGSNEQFF; CDR3nt: TGTGCCACCAGCAGAGAGCCCGGGGGAGGCGTTGGGAGCAATGAGCAGTTCTTC
abundance: NA; v_gene: TRBV29-1; j_gene: TRBJ1-2; d_gene: NA; CDR3aa: CSVPDSHYGYTF; CDR3nt: TGCAGCGTCCCCGACAGCCACTATGGCTACACCTTC
abundance: once; v_gene: TRBV28; j_gene: TRBJ2-1; d_gene: TRBD2; CDR3aa: CASSLGVAGLAYEQFF; CDR3nt: TGTGCCAGCAGTTTGGGGGTGGCGGGACTAGCCTATGAGCAGTTCTTC
abundance: NA; v_gene: TRBV6-5; j_gene: TRBJ1-3; d_gene: NA; CDR3aa: CASSYRGGGNTIYF; CDR3nt: TGTGCCAGCAGTTATCGGGGCGGTGGAAACACCATATATTTT
abundance: NA; v_gene: TRBV4-3; j_gene: TRBJ2-2; d_gene: TRBD2; CDR3aa: CASSPGTSFGELFF; CDR3nt: TGCGCCAGCAGCCCTGGGACTAGTTTTGGGGAGCTGTTTTTT
abundance: NA; v_gene: TRBV11-2; j_gene: TRBJ2-3; d_gene: TRBD2; CDR3aa: CASSLPAGSTDTQYF; CDR3nt: TGTGCCAGCAGCTTACCAGCGGGGAGCACAGATACGCAGTATTTT
abundance: NA; v_gene: TRBV19; j_gene: TRBJ2-1; d_gene: NA; CDR3aa: CASSIYRSSYNEQFF; CDR3nt: TGTGCCAGTAGTATTTACAGGAGCTCCTACAATGAGCAGTTCTTC
abundance: once; v_gene: TRBV7-6; j_gene: TRBJ1-1; d_gene: NA; CDR3aa: CASSSGTVELSEAFF; CDR3nt: TGTGCCAGCAGCTCCGGGACGGTTGAGTTGTCAGAAGCTTTCTTT
abundance: once; v_gene: TRBV5-1; j_gene: TRBJ1-4; d_gene: TRBD1; CDR3aa: CASSLGQGGGEKLFF; CDR3nt: TGCGCCAGCAGCTTAGGACAGGGAGGAGGGGAAAAACTGTTTTTT
abundance: NA; v_gene: TRBV7-8; j_gene: TRBJ2-7; d_gene: NA; CDR3aa: CASSDTLYEQYF; CDR3nt: TGTGCCAGCAGCGACACTCTCTACGAGCAGTACTTC
abundance: NA; v_gene: TRBV19; j_gene: TRBJ1-2; d_gene: TRBD1; CDR3aa: CASRGQGADGYTF; CDR3nt: TGTGCCAGTAGGGGACAGGGGGCCGATGGCTACACCTTC
abundance: NA; v_gene: TRBV30; j_gene: TRBJ2-2; d_gene: NA; CDR3aa: CAWSARSGELFF; CDR3nt: TGTGCCTGGAGTGCTCGTTCCGGGGAGCTGTTTTTT
abundance: NA; v_gene: TRBV5-4; j_gene: TRBJ1-4; d_gene: NA; CDR3aa: CASSLATNEKLFF; CDR3nt: TGTGCCAGCAGCTTGGCAACTAATGAAAAACTGTTTTTT
abundance: NA; v_gene: TRBV19; j_gene: TRBJ1-1; d_gene: NA; CDR3aa: CASSIYTEAFF; CDR3nt: TGTGCCAGTAGTATATATACTGAAGCTTTCTTT
abundance: NA; v_gene: TRBV4-1; j_gene: TRBJ1-5; d_gene: NA; CDR3aa: CASSQDSGSNQPQHF; CDR3nt: TGCGCCAGCAGCCAAGATTCCGGGAGCAATCAGCCCCAGCATTTT
abundance: NA; v_gene: TRBV5-1; j_gene: TRBJ1-1; d_gene: NA; CDR3aa: CASSLWAENTEAFF; CDR3nt: TGCGCCAGCAGCTTGTGGGCAGAGAACACTGAAGCTTTCTTT
abundance: NA; v_gene: TRBV6-6; j_gene: TRBJ1-2; d_gene: TRBD1; CDR3aa: CASSSWPDRPAYGYTF; CDR3nt: TGTGCCAGCAGTTCCTGGCCGGACAGGCCGGCCTATGGCTACACCTTC
abundance: NA; v_gene: TRBV27; j_gene: TRBJ2-7; d_gene: NA; CDR3aa: CASSLSAGESAYEQYF; CDR3nt: TGTGCCAGCAGTTTATCGGCAGGGGAGTCGGCCTACGAGCAGTACTTC
abundance: NA; v_gene: TRBV11-3; j_gene: TRBJ2-7; d_gene: NA; CDR3aa: CASPLRPARDDAEYF; CDR3nt: TGTGCCAGCCCCTTGAGGCCAGCCAGAGACGACGCAGAGTACTTC
abundance: NA; v_gene: TRBV28; j_gene: TRBJ1-5; d_gene: NA; CDR3aa: CASSPDIGNQPQHF; CDR3nt: TGTGCCAGCAGTCCAGACATTGGCAATCAGCCCCAGCATTTT
abundance: few; v_gene: TRBV4-2; j_gene: TRBJ2-2; d_gene: TRBD2; CDR3aa: CASSQLGLHTGELFF; CDR3nt: TGTGCCAGCAGCCAATTGGGACTACACACCGGGGAGCTGTTTTTT
abundance: NA; v_gene: TRBV5-1; j_gene: TRBJ2-5; d_gene: NA; CDR3aa: CASSTAGLETQYF; CDR3nt: TGCGCCAGCAGTACGGCTGGGCTGGAGACCCAGTACTTC
abundance: NA; v_gene: TRBV7-2; j_gene: TRBJ2-7; d_gene: NA; CDR3aa: CASSPRQVMGHEQYF; CDR3nt: TGTGCCAGCAGCCCCCGACAGGTGATGGGGCACGAGCAGTACTTC
abundance: NA; v_gene: TRBV27; j_gene: TRBJ2-1; d_gene: TRBD2; CDR3aa: CASSPHVAGGPGDEQFF; CDR3nt: TGTGCCAGCAGTCCCCACGTAGCGGGAGGGCCAGGCGATGAGCAGTTCTTC
abundance: NA; v_gene: TRBV13; j_gene: TRBJ1-1; d_gene: NA; CDR3aa: CASSPRTDEAFF; CDR3nt: TGTGCCAGCAGCCCAAGGACAGACGAAGCTTTCTTT
abundance: NA; v_gene: TRBV9; j_gene: TRBJ2-7; d_gene: TRBD1; CDR3aa: CASSAQQGTAYEQYF; CDR3nt: TGTGCCAGCAGCGCTCAACAGGGGACGGCCTACGAGCAGTACTTC
abundance: NA; v_gene: TRBV29-1; j_gene: TRBJ2-7; d_gene: NA; CDR3aa: CSVVSAARATYEQYF; CDR3nt: TGCAGCGTTGTCTCGGCAGCTAGAGCCACTTACGAGCAGTACTTC
abundance: NA; v_gene: TRBV4-1; j_gene: TRBJ1-5; d_gene: TRBD1; CDR3aa: CASSLRQGGNQPQHF; CDR3nt: TGCGCCAGCAGCCTCCGACAGGGTGGCAATCAGCCCCAGCATTTT
abundance: NA; v_gene: TRBV27; j_gene: TRBJ2-5; d_gene: TRBD1; CDR3aa: CASGSPGGGETQYF; CDR3nt: TGTGCCAGCGGATCGCCAGGGGGCGGGGAGACCCAGTACTTC
abundance: few; v_gene: TRBV25-1; j_gene: TRBJ1-4; d_gene: NA; CDR3aa: CASSEGAPNEKLFF; CDR3nt: TGTGCCAGCAGTGAGGGGGCCCCGAATGAAAAACTGTTTTTT
abundance: few; v_gene: TRBV14; j_gene: TRBJ1-2; d_gene: NA; CDR3aa: CASSQYPSQSDGYTF; CDR3nt: TGTGCCAGCAGCCAATACCCCTCCCAATCGGATGGCTACACCTTC
abundance: NA; v_gene: TRBV11-3; j_gene: TRBJ1-1; d_gene: NA; CDR3aa: CASSLGALGAFF; CDR3nt: TGTGCCAGCAGCTTAGGGGCACTCGGAGCTTTCTTT
abundance: NA; v_gene: TRBV28; j_gene: TRBJ2-1; d_gene: TRBD2; CDR3aa: CASSLLSGYSGSSYNEQFF; CDR3nt: TGTGCCAGCAGTTTATTATCGGGTTATAGCGGGAGCTCCTACAATGAGCAGTTCTTC
abundance: NA; v_gene: TRBV27; j_gene: TRBJ1-2; d_gene: NA; CDR3aa: CASSLSAGNYGYTF; CDR3nt: TGTGCCAGCAGTTTATCGGCAGGGAACTATGGCTACACCTTC
abundance: NA; v_gene: TRBV6-4; j_gene: TRBJ2-7; d_gene: NA; CDR3aa: CASSALAGSEQYF; CDR3nt: TGTGCCAGCAGTGCCCTGGCTGGGTCCGAGCAGTACTTC
abundance: NA; v_gene: TRBV6-5; j_gene: TRBJ2-5; d_gene: TRBD1; CDR3aa: CASSRTGGRETQYF; CDR3nt: TGTGCCAGCAGTAGAACAGGGGGCAGGGAGACCCAGTACTTC
abundance: once; v_gene: TRBV19; j_gene: TRBJ2-5; d_gene: NA; CDR3aa: CASSIGTGMGETQYF; CDR3nt: TGTGCCAGTAGTATAGGCACCGGGATGGGAGAGACCCAGTACTTC
abundance: NA; v_gene: TRBV7-9; j_gene: TRBJ1-1; d_gene: NA; CDR3aa: CASSLDGWGTAFF; CDR3nt: TGTGCCAGCAGCTTAGACGGCTGGGGGACGGCTTTCTTT